This TCR beta chain was found in a study of T cell responses to AZD1222 COVID-19 vaccine. Trimming cost V 0 bases and J 2 bases; bases outside gene matches: 5. Germline CDR1 reads ENHRY; CDR2 reads SYGVKD. CDR3 length: 16 amino acids. Study-wide findings and caveats: Repertoire sampling was restricted to post-peak T cell response timepoints.

TCRdb keeps only in-frame clones here, not all; method: immunoSEQ multiplex PCR. The sample comprises about 120,000 clones, 80% to 90% of which are singletons, and roughly 5.4% rests with the top ten. For this clone: Antigen: not known.

The TCR sequence derives from an adult in good health. This specimen was peripheral blood, taken on day 0 of AZD1222 vaccination. The chain combines TRBV10-3 with TRBJ2-7; 9 bases are a match to TRBD2. The CDR3 is CAISESRAGGTYEQYF. The CDR3 region has the DNA TGTGCCATCAGTGAGTCGCGAGCGGGGGGAACCTACGAGCAGTACTTC.